These T cell receptor beta chains were read from a single sample in a study of blood T cell repertoires in COVID-19. Sequencing used immunoSEQ multiplex PCR; TCRdb keeps in-frame clones, though not all of them. Of over 120,000 clones in the sample, around 85% were seen once. Sequencing input: PBMCs or T cells enriched from blood (not recorded which). These receptors were collected from a man in his fifties or sixties who had recovered from COVID-19. Each CDR3 is given with its conserved first and last residue. D genes are given only for firm matches. Expanded clones get a size class; other rows say once, few or many, or leave the size out.

TRBV2,-,-,TRBJ2-3,CASSVEGASTDTQYF,TGTGCCAGCAGTGTGGAAGGGGCTAGCACAGATACGCAGTATTTT
TRBV7-2,-,TRBD1,TRBJ2-7,CASRPSGTGLTYEQYF,TGTGCCAGCAGGCCTTCCGGGACAGGTCTCACCTACGAGCAGTACTTC
TRBV6-5,-,TRBD2,TRBJ2-2,CASTPLAGGAGELFF,TGTGCCAGCACACCGTTAGCGGGGGGAGCCGGGGAGCTGTTTTTT
TRBV28,-,-,TRBJ1-5,CASSLVGGHQPQHF,TGTGCCAGCAGTTTGGTCGGGGGACATCAGCCCCAGCATTTT
TRBV21-1,once,-,TRBJ1-1,CAISPEGQTRGTEAFF,TGTGCCATTTCCCCCGAGGGTCAGACCAGAGGGACTGAAGCTTTCTTT
TRBV18,once,TRBD1,TRBJ2-7,CASSPREGAPYEQYF,TGTGCCAGCTCACCACGTGAGGGGGCCCCCTACGAGCAGTACTTC
TRBV27,-,TRBD1,TRBJ2-7,CASSFRTGMDEQYF,TGTGCCAGCAGTTTTAGGACAGGGATGGACGAGCAGTACTTC
TRBV15,-,-,TRBJ2-6,CATSRDQGVGANVLTF,TGTGCCACCAGCAGAGATCAAGGGGTTGGGGCCAACGTCCTGACTTTC
TRBV5-5,few,-,TRBJ1-1,CASSLVQGAANTEAFF,TGTGCCAGCAGCTTGGTACAGGGCGCCGCTAACACTGAAGCTTTCTTT
TRBV6-1,-,-,TRBJ1-2,CASSEGPGVSYGYTF,TGTGCCAGCAGTGAAGGGCCGGGTGTCAGCTATGGCTACACCTTC
TRBV9,-,-,TRBJ1-2,CASSVAAENYGYTF,TGTGCCAGCAGCGTAGCGGCGGAGAACTATGGCTACACCTTC
TRBV9,once,TRBD1,TRBJ1-1,CASSVEDRGTEAFF,TGTGCCAGCAGCGTAGAGGACAGGGGCACTGAAGCTTTCTTT
TRBV19,-,-,TRBJ1-5,CASRSTGTLGNQPQHF,TGTGCCAGTAGATCGACAGGAACCCTAGGGAATCAGCCCCAGCATTTT
TRBV6-5,-,TRBD2,TRBJ2-7,CASSPRGGATYEQYF,TGTGCCAGCAGTCCCCGGGGGGGCGCTACCTACGAGCAGTACTTC
TRBV20-1,-,-,TRBJ1-1,CSARDREAFF,TGCAGTGCTAGAGATCGTGAAGCTTTCTTT
TRBV19,-,TRBD1,TRBJ2-7,CASSIVGRQGAYEQYF,TGTGCCAGTAGTATAGTGGGAAGACAGGGGGCCTACGAGCAGTACTTC
TRBV11-2,once,-,TRBJ2-6,CASSFSSGANVLTF,TGTGCCAGCAGTTTCTCCTCTGGGGCCAACGTCCTGACTTTC
TRBV11-2,once,TRBD1,TRBJ1-2,CASSLGGQGRHGYTF,TGTGCCAGCAGCTTAGGGGGACAGGGACGCCATGGCTACACCTTC
TRBV3-1/TRBV3-2,-,-,TRBJ2-1,CASSQYNNEQFF,TGTGCCAGCAGCCAATATAACAATGAGCAGTTCTTC
TRBV30,-,TRBD1,TRBJ1-1,CACTGTGSRGTEAFF,TGTGCCTGTACCGGGACAGGGTCGAGGGGGACTGAAGCTTTCTTT
TRBV6-2/TRBV6-3,many,TRBD1,TRBJ2-7,CASSLRQGADEQYF,TGTGCCAGCAGTCTCCGACAGGGGGCTGACGAGCAGTACTTC
TRBV5-1,-,TRBD1,TRBJ1-1,CASSSQGARTEAFF,TGCGCCAGCAGCTCACAGGGGGCGCGCACTGAAGCTTTCTTT
TRBV10-3,-,-,TRBJ1-5,CAISPSGDRTNQPQHF,TGTGCCATCAGTCCTTCAGGTGACAGAACCAATCAGCCCCAGCATTTT
TRBV13,-,TRBD1,TRBJ1-4,CASSSVRDSLVKLFF,TGTGCCAGCAGCTCGGTCCGGGACAGTCTCGTAAAACTGTTTTTT
TRBV4-3,once,TRBD2,TRBJ2-7,CASSQDTSGLEYEQYF,TGCGCCAGCAGCCAAGATACTTCCGGACTAGAATACGAGCAGTACTTC
TRBV6-2/TRBV6-3,-,-,TRBJ1-1,CASSYSTLNTEAFF,TGTGCCAGCAGTTACTCCACATTGAACACTGAAGCTTTCTTT
TRBV2,-,-,TRBJ1-2,CASSGDNYGYTF,TGTGCCAGCTCCGGGGATAACTATGGCTACACCTTC
TRBV4-3,-,TRBD1,TRBJ2-3,CASSLFYRTGGVDTQYF,TGCGCCAGCAGCCTTTTTTATAGGACAGGGGGCGTGGATACGCAGTATTTT
TRBV3-1/TRBV3-2,few,-,TRBJ1-6,CASSQEGGPTESPLHF,TGTGCCAGCAGCCAAGAAGGTGGGCCCACGGAATCACCCCTCCACTTT
TRBV25-1,-,TRBD1,TRBJ2-7,CASSEQGADEQYF,TGTGCCAGCAGTGAACAGGGGGCCGACGAGCAGTACTTC
TRBV6-2/TRBV6-3,-,-,TRBJ1-6,CASSYVVLSSYNSPLHF,TGTGCCAGCAGTTACGTGGTATTGAGCTCCTATAATTCACCCCTCCACTTT
TRBV29-1,-,TRBD1,TRBJ1-2,CSVEDGQGKGYTF,TGCAGCGTTGAAGATGGACAGGGGAAGGGCTACACCTTC
TRBV3-1/TRBV3-2,-,TRBD2,TRBJ2-3,CASSQDHSGGGSYTQYF,TGTGCCAGCAGCCAAGACCACAGCGGGGGGGGATCCTATACGCAGTATTTT
TRBV7-6,-,TRBD1,TRBJ1-3,CASSLAVTGAGNTIYF,TGTGCCAGCAGCTTAGCGGTGACAGGGGCTGGAAACACCATATATTTT
TRBV28,-,TRBD1,TRBJ2-7,CASNPGQPYEQYF,TGTGCCAGCAACCCGGGACAGCCCTACGAGCAGTACTTC
TRBV20-1,-,TRBD2,TRBJ2-1,CSASPSGGASNEQFF,TGCAGTGCTAGTCCTAGCGGGGGGGCTTCCAATGAGCAGTTCTTC
TRBV19,once,-,TRBJ1-5,CASSSLEAPYSNQPQHF,TGTGCCAGTAGTTCCCTCGAAGCGCCATATAGCAATCAGCCCCAGCATTTT
TRBV12-3/TRBV12-4,-,TRBD2,TRBJ2-7,CASSLGGGYEQYF,TGTGCCAGCAGTTTAGGGGGGGGGTACGAGCAGTACTTC
TRBV5-1,-,TRBD1,TRBJ1-1,CASSFTGAATEAFF,TGCGCCAGCAGCTTCACAGGGGCTGCCACTGAAGCTTTCTTT
TRBV20-1,-,-,TRBJ1-1,CSASRYRGTEAFF,TGCAGTGCTAGTCGCTATCGCGGGACTGAAGCTTTCTTT